The 8 T cell receptor beta chains presented below share a single source sample, sequenced in a study of post-analysis software for immune sequencing data. Study-wide results and caveats: A handful of TRBV segments appeared more often in patients than in controls, and TRBV5-6, TRBV5-1 and TRBV20-1 were among these.

Libraries were made from TCR beta cDNA, and they carried unique molecular identifiers. TCRdb fed the PCR reads into MiXCR, producing one record per CDR3 protein. The sample lists more than 500,000 distinct CDR3 sequences; around 31% were seen once. Their target antigens are unknown. Input material: blood. These receptors were collected from a girl aged 2-17 years with multiple sclerosis.

V gene TRBV20-1 combines with J gene TRBJ2-5; D not resolved. The CDR3 has 13 amino acids. Trimming removed 3 bases at V and 2 bases at J, with 10 bases between. Germline CDR1 reads DFQATT; CDR2 reads SNEGSKA (reference sequence). The CDR3 DNA reads TGCAGTGCTAGCGGCGCCGCACAAGAGACCCAGTACTTC. This sequence encodes CSASGAAQETQYF.

Concerning this clonotype: A read error is possible here, since a much larger clone lies one base away. The rearrangement joins TRBV20-1 to TRBJ2-4; D possibly matches TRBD1 or TRBD2 (5 bases each). The closer fit of TRBJ2-7 to the DNA end suggests the J call may be wrong. The CDR3 spans 12 residues. CDR1 DFQATT and CDR2 SNEGSKA come from the germline V gene (reference sequence). The CDR3 DNA reads as TGCAGTGCTAGGGGACGTCACTACGAGCAGTACTTC. Its protein is CSARGRHYEQYF.

The chain carries TRBV24-1 and TRBJ2-3; a possible D gene is TRBD1 (5 bases). CDR3 size: 15 residues. V was shortened by 3 bases and J by 6 bases, with 15 bases between the two germline ends. CDR1 is KGHDR and CDR2 is SFDVKD in the germline V gene. CDR3 coding DNA: TGTGCCACCAGTGATCCCCAGACAGAAGGGGATACGCAGTATTTT. It codes for CATSDPQTEGDTQYF.

Of note for this clonotype: Mismatch with germline at one junction end may stem from a read error. The V call is TRBV5-1, the J call TRBJ1-2; the D is unclear. The CDR3 is 14 residues long. CDR1 and CDR2 (germline): SGHRS, YFSETQ. The chain's CDR3 is CASSFTGTPYGYIF. The CDR3 DNA reads TGCGCCAGCAGCTTTACCGGCACCCCCTATGGCTACATCTTC.

This chain links TRBV20-1 with TRBJ1-2, with TRBD1 as a possible D gene (6 bases). Germline-derived CDR1 and CDR2 are DFQATT and SNEGSKA (reference sequence). Trimming left V 4 bases short and J 1 base short, with 16 bases between. The CDR3 has 15 amino acids. CDR3 sequence reads: CSATPWTDNNYGYTF. The CDR3 nucleotides read TGCAGTGCTACTCCATGGACAGACAATAACTATGGCTACACCTTC.

This clonotype was picked up a small number of times. The chain joins TRBV7-2 to TRBJ2-7; 10 bases fit TRBD2. Losses at the gene ends were 7 bases for V and 4 bases for J; bases not matched to a gene: 13. Germline V gene sequence: CDR1 SGHTA, CDR2 FQGNSA. The CDR3 length is 16 residues. This CDR3 reads CASNPSGSYGGYEQYF. As DNA, the CDR3 is TGTGCCAGCAACCCTAGCGGGAGTTATGGCGGATACGAGCAGTACTTC.

This clonotype was counted a few times. The chain combines TRBV24-1 with TRBJ2-1; D is possibly TRBD2 (5 bases). CDR3 length: 14 residues. Germline V gene data show CDR1 as KGHDR and CDR2 as SFDVKD. The V end lost 3 bases, the J end lost 11 bases, and 16 bases lay between the germline ends. For the CDR3, the DNA is TGTGCCACCAGTGATCCGGCGAAAGCCGGGAAGCAGTTCTTC. Translating gives CATSDPAKAGKQFF.

The V gene is TRBV11-1, the J gene TRBJ2-5, with 13 nucleotides matching TRBD2. The J call is in doubt because the DNA end fits TRBJ2-7 better. The CDR3 extends over 19 amino acids. Germline V gene lookup returns CDR1 SGHAT and CDR2 FQDESV (reference sequence). CDR3: CASSSDRLAGGLSSYEQYF. The CDR3 region has the DNA TGTGCCAGCAGCTCGGATCGACTAGCGGGGGGTTTAAGTTCCTACGAGCAGTACTTC.